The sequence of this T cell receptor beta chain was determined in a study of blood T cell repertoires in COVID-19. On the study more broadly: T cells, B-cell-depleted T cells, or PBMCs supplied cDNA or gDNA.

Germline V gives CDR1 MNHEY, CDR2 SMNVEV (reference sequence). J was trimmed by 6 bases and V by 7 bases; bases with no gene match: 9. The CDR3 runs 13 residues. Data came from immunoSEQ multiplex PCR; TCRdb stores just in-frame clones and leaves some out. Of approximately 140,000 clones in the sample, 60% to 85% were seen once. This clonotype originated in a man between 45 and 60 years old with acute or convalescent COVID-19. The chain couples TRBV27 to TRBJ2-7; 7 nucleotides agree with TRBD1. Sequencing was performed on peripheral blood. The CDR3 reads CASNPTGPPEQYF. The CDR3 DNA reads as TGTGCCAGCAACCCGACAGGGCCCCCCGAGCAGTACTTC.